The sequence of this T cell receptor (beta chain) was determined in a study of shared T cell receptors in the human thymus. Clones were sequenced by immunoSEQ multiplex PCR, and TCRdb holds only the in-frame ones, with some missing. This table has hundreds of thousands of clones, approximately 89% appearing once. This CDR3 has 14 residues. Germline V gives CDR1 SGHDT, CDR2 YYEEEE. With 1 base removed from V and 5 bases from J, the gap between germline ends came to 12 bases. These same data were also listed under a study on human thymus T cells. That paper adds: Samples came from healthy Finnish infants during open corrective cardiac surgery. Thymic samples were excised during corrective heart operations. Thymic and blood repertoires appeared to show biased V and J gene usage. Highly overlapping thymic repertoires in unrelated individuals were reported by related research.

Sequenced material: thymocytes. The source of this sequence is a boy under three years old with a congenital heart defect. This chain connects TRBV5-6 to TRBJ1-2; D is ambiguous. The CDR3 nucleotides are TGTGCCAGCAGCTTGCGACAACGGAGGTATGGCTACACCTTC. Its translation: CASSLRQRRYGYTF. The full variable domain, rest sourced from reference TRBV5-6 and TRBJ1-2, is DAGVTQSPTHLIKTRGQQVTLRCSPKSGHDTVSWYQQALGQGPQFIFQYYEEEERQRGNFPDRFSGHQFPNYSSELNVNALLLGDSALYLCASSLRQRRYGYTFGSGTRLTVV.